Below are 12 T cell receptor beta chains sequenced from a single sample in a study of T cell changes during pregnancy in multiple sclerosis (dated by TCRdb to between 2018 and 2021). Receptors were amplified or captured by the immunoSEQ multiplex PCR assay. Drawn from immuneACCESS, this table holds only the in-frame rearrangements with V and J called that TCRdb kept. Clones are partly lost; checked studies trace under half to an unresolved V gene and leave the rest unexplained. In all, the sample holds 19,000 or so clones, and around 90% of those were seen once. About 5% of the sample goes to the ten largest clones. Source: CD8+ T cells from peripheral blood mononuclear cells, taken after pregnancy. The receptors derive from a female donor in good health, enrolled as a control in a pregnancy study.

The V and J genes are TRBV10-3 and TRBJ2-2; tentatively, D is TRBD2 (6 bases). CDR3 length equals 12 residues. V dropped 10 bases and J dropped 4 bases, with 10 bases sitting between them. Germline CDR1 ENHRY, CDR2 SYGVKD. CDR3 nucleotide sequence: TGTGCCACCGTGGGGGGCACCGGGGAGCTGTTTTTT. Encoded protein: CATVGGTGELFF.

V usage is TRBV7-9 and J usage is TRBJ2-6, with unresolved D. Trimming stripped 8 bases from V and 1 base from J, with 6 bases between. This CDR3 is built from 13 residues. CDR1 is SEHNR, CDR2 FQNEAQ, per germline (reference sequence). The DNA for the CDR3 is TGTGCCAGCTTGGAGTCTGGGGCCAACGTCCTGACTTTC. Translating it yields CASLESGANVLTF.

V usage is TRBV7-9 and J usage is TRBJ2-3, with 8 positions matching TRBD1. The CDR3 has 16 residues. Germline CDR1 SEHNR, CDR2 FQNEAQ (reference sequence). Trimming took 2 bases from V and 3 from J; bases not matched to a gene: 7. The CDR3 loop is CASSLRGQAGTDTQYF. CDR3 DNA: TGTGCCAGCAGCTTAAGGGGACAGGCGGGGACAGATACGCAGTATTTT.

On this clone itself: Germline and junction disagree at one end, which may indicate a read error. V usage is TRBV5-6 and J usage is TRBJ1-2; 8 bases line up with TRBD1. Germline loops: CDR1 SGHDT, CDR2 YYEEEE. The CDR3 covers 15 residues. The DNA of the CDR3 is TGTGCCAGCAGCCCTCAGACAGGGGTGGACTATGACTACACCTTC. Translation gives CASSPQTGVDYDYTF.

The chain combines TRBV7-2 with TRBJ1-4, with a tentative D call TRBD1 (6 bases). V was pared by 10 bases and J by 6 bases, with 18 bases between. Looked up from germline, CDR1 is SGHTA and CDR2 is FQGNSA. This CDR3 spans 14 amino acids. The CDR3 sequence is CATRAGGLDEKLFF. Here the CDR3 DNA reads TGTGCCACCAGGGCGGGGGGGCTCGATGAAAAACTGTTTTTT.

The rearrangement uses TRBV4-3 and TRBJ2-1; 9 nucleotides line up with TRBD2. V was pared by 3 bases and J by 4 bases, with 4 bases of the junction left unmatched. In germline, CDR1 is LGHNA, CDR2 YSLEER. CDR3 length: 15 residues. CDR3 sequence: CASSHIAGDYNEQFF. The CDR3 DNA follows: TGCGCCAGCAGCCACATAGCGGGGGATTACAATGAGCAGTTCTTC.

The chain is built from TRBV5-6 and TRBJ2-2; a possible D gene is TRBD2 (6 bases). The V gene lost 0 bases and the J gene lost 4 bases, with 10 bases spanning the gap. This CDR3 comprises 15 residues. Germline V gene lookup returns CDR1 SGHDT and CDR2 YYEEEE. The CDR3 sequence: CASSLGAGLTGELFF. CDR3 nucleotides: TGTGCCAGCAGCTTGGGGGCGGGGCTCACCGGGGAGCTGTTTTTT.

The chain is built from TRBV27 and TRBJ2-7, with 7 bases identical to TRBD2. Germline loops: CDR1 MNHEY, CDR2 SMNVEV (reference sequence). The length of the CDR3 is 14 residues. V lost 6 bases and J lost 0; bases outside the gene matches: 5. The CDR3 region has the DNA TGTGCCAGCAGGAGCGGGGCGAGCTCCTACGAGCAGTACTTC. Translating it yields CASRSGASSYEQYF.

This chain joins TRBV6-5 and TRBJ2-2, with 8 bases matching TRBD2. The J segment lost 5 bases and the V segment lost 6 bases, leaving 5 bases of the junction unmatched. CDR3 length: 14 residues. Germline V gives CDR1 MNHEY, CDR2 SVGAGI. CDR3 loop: CASRTSVVTGELFF. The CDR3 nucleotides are TGTGCCAGCAGGACTAGCGTCGTTACCGGGGAGCTGTTTTTT.

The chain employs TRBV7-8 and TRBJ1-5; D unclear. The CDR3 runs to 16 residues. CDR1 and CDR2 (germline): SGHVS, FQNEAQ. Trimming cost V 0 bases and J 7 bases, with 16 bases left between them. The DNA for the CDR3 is TGTGCCAGCAGCTTAGCGTACGGGAGGGAAGGGCAGCCCCAGCATTTT. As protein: CASSLAYGREGQPQHF.

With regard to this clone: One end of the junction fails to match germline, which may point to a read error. The CDR3 bases are TGCGCCAGCAACCAAGGGACTACGACCTCCTATGGCTACACCTTC. Its protein product is CASNQGTTTSYGYTF. The J gene is TRBJ1-2, the V gene TRBV4-3, with D possibly TRBD1 on 5 matching bases. The CDR3 covers 15 residues. Germline V gives CDR1 LGHNA, CDR2 YSLEER.

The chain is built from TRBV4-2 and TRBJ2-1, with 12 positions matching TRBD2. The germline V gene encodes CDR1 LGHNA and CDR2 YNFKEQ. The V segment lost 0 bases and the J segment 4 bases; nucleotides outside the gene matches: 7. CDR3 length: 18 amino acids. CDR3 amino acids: CASSQDPTSGGGYNEQFF. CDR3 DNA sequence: TGTGCCAGCAGCCAAGATCCGACTAGCGGGGGAGGGTACAATGAGCAGTTCTTC.